This TCR beta chain was recorded in a study of cytomegalovirus exposure and HLA in healthy donors. The primer mix had 60 Vbeta and 13 Jbeta primers. Assay used: immunoSEQ multiplex PCR; TCRdb lists only in-frame clones, some missing. The sample records around 45,000 clones, 51% being singletons. The CDR3 totals 13 residues. Unmatched junction bases numbered 1, after V lost 5 bases and J lost 1 base. Germline V lookup: CDR1 MRHNA, CDR2 SNTAGT. V and J are TRBV6-4 and TRBJ1-2, with 7 nucleotides matching TRBD1. The TCR originated in a man in his sixties in good health and CMV-seronegative. Material for sequencing was PBMCs. The CDR3 DNA sequence: TGTGCCAGCAGTAGGGGGCTTAACTATGGCTACACCTTC. Translated, it gives CASSRGLNYGYTF.